The 14 T cell receptor beta chains listed next were all sequenced from one sample in a study of prognosis after radiotherapy for stage I lung cancer. CDR3 of TCR beta was amplified from genomic DNA via a two-round multiplex PCR. Round-one PCR had primers specific to each TRBV and TRBJ gene. Via MiXCR, TCRdb re-called the multiplex PCR reads, giving one row per CDR3 protein. Among over 14,000 distinct CDR3 sequences listed, 30% to 40% were seen once. This specimen consisted of PBMCs, obtained before or after stereotactic body radiation therapy (not recorded which). The receptor source for this set is a donor at least 50 years old with non-small cell lung cancer.

Worth noting for this clonotype: A much larger clone lies one base from this, so it may be a read error. In this CDR3 the conserved last residue, phenylalanine or tryptophan, is missing, so a read error is likely. CDR3 coding DNA: TGTGCTAGCAGCCGTATAGCCCCAGAGACCCAGTACTCC. This translates into CASSRIAPETQYS. V usage is TRBV7-7 and J usage is TRBJ2-5; D is undetermined. This CDR3 spans 13 amino acids. Germline V gene lookup returns CDR1 SSHAT and CDR2 FNYEAQ (reference sequence).

Ten or more counts support this clonotype. V gene TRBV12-3 or TRBV12-4 combines with J gene TRBJ2-3; D might be TRBD2 (5 bases). Between the trimmed V and J ends, which lost 6 bases and 1 base, there was a span of 17 bases. This CDR3 is built from 16 residues. As DNA, the CDR3 is TGTGCCAGCAGCCTCACCACTAGTAGTGGCACAGATACGCAGTATTTT. It encodes CASSLTTSSGTDTQYF.

With respect to this clonotype: Possible read error: a much larger clone is one base away. The chain recombines TRBV6-2 or TRBV6-3 with TRBJ1-2; D not resolved. Germline values: CDR1 MNHEY, CDR2 SVGEGT. The CDR3 loop spans 10 amino acids. V lost 5 bases, J lost 8 bases, and 6 bases lay in between. Here the CDR3 reads CASSELGYTF. DNA of the CDR3: TGTGCCAGCAGTGAATTGGGCTACACCTTC.

This clonotype has at least ten counts. The V and J genes are TRBV7-2 and TRBJ1-1; D ambiguous. Trimming shortened V by 2 bases and J by 6 bases, and 13 bases separated the two germline ends. The CDR3 extends over 14 amino acids. In germline, CDR1 is SGHTA, CDR2 FQGNSA. CDR3 nucleotides: TGTGCCAGCAGCTTAAGGCGGCATGGGGCTGAAGCTTTCTTT. Encoded protein: CASSLRRHGAEAFF.

This clonotype was seen repeatedly, ten times or more. The chain is built from TRBV20-1 and TRBJ2-5, with 7 positions matching TRBD2. Germline V gene data show CDR1 as DFQATT and CDR2 as SNEGSKA (reference sequence). Unmatched junction bases numbered 2, after V lost 2 bases and J lost 5 bases. This CDR3 is 12 amino acids long. The CDR3 nucleotides read TGCAGTGCTAGACAGGGAGGGGAGACCCAGTACTTC. Translating gives CSARQGGETQYF.

Of note for this clonotype: Its ends do not fully match the called genes, so a read error is possible. The chain links TRBV6-2 or TRBV6-3 to TRBJ2-6; 7 positions match TRBD2. CDR1 is MNHEY, CDR2 SVGEGT, per germline. The CDR3 totals 15 residues. The CDR3 DNA sequence: TGTGCCAGCAGGGAGGGAGGGTCTGAGGCCAACGTCCTGACTTTC. Translated, it gives CASREGGSEANVLTF.

CDR3 sequence (DNA): TGTGCCTCCCGCGCTACGAACAACGAGAAGTTCTTC. Protein sequence: CASRATNNEKFF. The rearrangement joins TRBV10-3 to TRBJ2-1; D unresolved. The V gene lost 11 bases and the J gene lost 14 bases, with 22 bases spanning the gap. CDR1 ENHRY and CDR2 SYGVKD come from the germline V gene. The CDR3 sequence is 12 residues long.

This rearrangement joins TRBV6-1 to TRBJ2-3, with D perhaps being TRBD1 or TRBD2 (5 bases each). The V and J ends lost 8 bases and 7 bases respectively, with 22 bases between them. Germline V gene lookup returns CDR1 MNHNS and CDR2 SASEGT. There are 15 residues in the CDR3. The CDR3 coding sequence is TGTGCCAGCGGAACGCCGGGACGGCCAACATATACGCAGTATTTT. Residues: CASGTPGRPTYTQYF.

A few counts support this clonotype. With a far larger clone one base away, a read error is the likely cause. The V call is TRBV6-5, the J call TRBJ2-7, with D possibly matching TRBD2 (6 bases). The CDR3 runs 16 residues. Germline-derived CDR1 and CDR2 are MNHEY and SVGAGI. V was trimmed by 5 bases and J by 3 bases, leaving 20 bases between them. In DNA form, the CDR3 reads TGTGCCAGCAGTCCACCTAGCGAGAAGAGCTACTACGAGCAGTACTTC. Protein sequence: CASSPPSEKSYYEQYF.

There are many counts of this clonotype. This rearrangement joins TRBV20-1 to TRBJ2-5; D may be TRBD1 (6 bases). The CDR3 covers 14 residues. Trimming removed 0 bases from V and 5 bases from J, with 13 bases in between. The germline V gene encodes CDR1 DFQATT and CDR2 SNEGSKA (reference sequence). The CDR3 DNA reads TGCAGTGCTAGAGAGCCCTGGGGGCGGGAGACCCAGTACTTC. It codes for CSAREPWGRETQYF.

In its sample, this clonotype was seen many times. The gene calls are TRBV10-3 and TRBJ2-1, with 8 bases lining up with TRBD1. J gave up 1 base and V 6 bases, and 5 bases lay outside the gene matches. The CDR3 covers 15 residues. Germline V gives CDR1 ENHRY, CDR2 SYGVKD. The CDR3 sequence is CAISEDRGSYNEQFF. DNA of the CDR3: TGTGCCATCAGCGAAGACAGGGGATCCTACAATGAGCAGTTCTTC.

This clonotype occurred many times. V gene TRBV7-3 combines with J gene TRBJ2-2, with 9 bases identical to TRBD2. Germline CDR1 SGHTA, CDR2 FQGTGA. The CDR3 sequence is 14 residues long. V lost 5 bases and J lost 6; bases outside the gene matches: 4. The CDR3 nucleotides are TGTGCCAGCAGCCAGAGCGGGAGGCCCGGGGAGCTGTTTTTT. Protein: CASSQSGRPGELFF.

The chain links TRBV19 to TRBJ2-7; no clear D gene. Germline assignment: CDR1 LNHDA and CDR2 SQIVND (reference sequence). The CDR3 is made up of 15 amino acids. The ends were cut back, 1 base at V and 7 bases at J, with 17 bases in the middle. This chain's CDR3 is CASSIGAFQAREQYF. The CDR3 DNA sequence: TGTGCCAGTAGTATAGGAGCCTTCCAAGCGAGAGAGCAGTACTTC.

This chain links TRBV7-8 with TRBJ2-2; D is undetermined. The V end lost 5 bases, the J end lost 6 bases, and 13 bases lay between the germline ends. The germline V gene encodes CDR1 SGHVS and CDR2 FQNEAQ. The CDR3 sequence is 14 residues long. CDR3 sequence: CASSMSPSPGELFF. The CDR3 DNA reads TGTGCCAGCAGCATGAGCCCCTCCCCCGGGGAGCTGTTTTTT.